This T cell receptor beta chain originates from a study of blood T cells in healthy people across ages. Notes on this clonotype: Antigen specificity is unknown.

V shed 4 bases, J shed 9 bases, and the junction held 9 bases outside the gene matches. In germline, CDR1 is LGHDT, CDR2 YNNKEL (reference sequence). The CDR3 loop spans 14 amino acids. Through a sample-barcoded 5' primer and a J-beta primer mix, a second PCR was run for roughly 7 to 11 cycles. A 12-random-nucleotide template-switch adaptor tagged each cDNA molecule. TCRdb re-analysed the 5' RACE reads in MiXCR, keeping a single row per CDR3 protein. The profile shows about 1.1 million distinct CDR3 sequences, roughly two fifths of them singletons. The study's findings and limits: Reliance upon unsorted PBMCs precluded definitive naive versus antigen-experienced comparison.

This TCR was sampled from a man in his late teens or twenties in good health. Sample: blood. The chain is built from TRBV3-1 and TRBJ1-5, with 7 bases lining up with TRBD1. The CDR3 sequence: CASSPGTASLPQHF. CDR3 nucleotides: TGTGCCAGCAGCCCAGGGACAGCTAGTTTGCCCCAGCATTTT.